Presented here are 12 T cell receptor beta chains from one specimen sequenced in a study of T cell responses to AZD1222 COVID-19 vaccine. This table comes from immunoSEQ multiplex PCR, and its TCRdb copy is limited to in-frame clones, with some not included. The table includes over 75,000 clones, about nine tenths detected once. Sample: peripheral blood, taken on day 0 of AZD1222 vaccination. The receptor set was obtained from an adult in good health.

The chain uses TRBV4-1 and TRBJ2-2; 12 nucleotides align to TRBD2. V was clipped by 1 base and J by 1 base; unmatched bases: 4. This CDR3 has 18 residues. Germline CDR1 and CDR2: MGHRA and YSYEKL. The CDR3 loop reads CASSQALTSGRNTGELFF. The CDR3 nucleotides are TGCGCCAGCAGCCAAGCCCTGACTAGCGGGAGGAACACCGGGGAGCTGTTTTTT.

The V and J genes are TRBV6-2 or TRBV6-3 and TRBJ2-7, with TRBD2 identical over 13 bases. The CDR3 has 17 amino acids. Germline CDR1 reads MNHEY; CDR2 reads SVGEGT. The V gene end was trimmed by 6 bases and the J gene end by 4 bases; junction bases not matched to a gene: 12. Written as DNA, the CDR3 is TGTGCCAGCAGCCTTCCCGGGACTAGCGGGGACGAGTACGAGCAGTACTTC. Translating gives CASSLPGTSGDEYEQYF.

V is TRBV24-1 and J is TRBJ2-3; 11 bases match TRBD1. Looked up from germline, CDR1 is KGHDR and CDR2 is SFDVKD. With 4 bases clipped from V and 5 bases from J, the junction kept 7 bases outside the gene matches. This CDR3 has 16 amino acids. Here the CDR3 reads CATSDSGTGGLDTQYF. In DNA form, the CDR3 reads TGTGCCACCAGTGACTCCGGGACAGGGGGTTTAGATACGCAGTATTTT.

V gene TRBV18 combines with J gene TRBJ2-1; TRBD1 or TRBD2 may be the D gene (6 bases each). The CDR3 loop spans 14 amino acids. Trimming took off 4 bases at V and 7 bases at J, with 14 bases between the two ends. Germline loops: CDR1 KGHSH, CDR2 LQKENI. The CDR3 sequence is CASSRPGASNEQFF. The CDR3 DNA sequence: TGTGCCAGCTCACGCCCGGGGGCGTCGAATGAGCAGTTCTTC.

This clone was observed a handful of times. J is TRBJ2-1 and V is TRBV5-1; 8 positions match TRBD2. Unmatched junction bases numbered 6, after V lost 3 bases and J lost 7 bases. The CDR3 is 14 residues long. Germline CDR1 and CDR2: SGHRS and YFSETQ. The chain's CDR3 is CASSYGTSGNEQFF. CDR3 coding DNA: TGCGCCAGCAGCTACGGGACTAGTGGAAATGAGCAGTTCTTC. Full variable domain (remainder filled in from reference TRBV5-1 and TRBJ2-1): KAGVTQTPRYLIKTRGQQVTLSCSPISGHRSVSWYQQTPGQGLQFLFEYFSETQRNKGNFPGRFSGRQFSNSRSEMNVSTLELGDSALYLCASSYGTSGNEQFFGPGTRLTVL.

The genes are TRBV6-4 and TRBJ2-1; TRBD1 agrees at 9 bases. The CDR3 covers 16 residues. V lost 6 bases to trimming and J lost 4 bases; unmatched junction nucleotides: 10. The germline CDR1 and CDR2 sequences are MRHNA and SNTAGT. For the CDR3, the DNA is TGTGCCAGCAGGCCACCAACAGGGGGCGCGTACAATGAGCAGTTCTTC. Residues: CASRPPTGGAYNEQFF.

This rearrangement joins TRBV15 to TRBJ2-7; 10 bases agree with TRBD2. The CDR3 is 20 amino acids. Germline V gene lookup returns CDR1 LNHNV and CDR2 YYDKDF (reference sequence). Trimming took 5 bases from V and 0 from J; bases not matched to a gene: 19. The CDR3 loop is CATSGKDRLAGVSASYEQYF. Here the CDR3 DNA reads TGTGCCACCAGCGGGAAGGATCGGCTAGCGGGGGTCTCAGCCTCCTACGAGCAGTACTTC.

V gene TRBV30 combines with J gene TRBJ1-5; D gene unclear. This CDR3 has 17 amino acids. The V end was cut by 0 bases, the J end by 4 bases, with 19 bases between. Looked up from germline, CDR1 is GTSNPN and CDR2 is SVGIG (reference sequence). This CDR3 reads CAWSVSLLNRVNQPQHF. In nucleotides, the CDR3 is TGTGCCTGGAGTGTGAGTCTTCTTAATAGGGTTAATCAGCCCCAGCATTTT.

V gene TRBV11-3 combines with J gene TRBJ2-2; 12 bases line up with TRBD2. CDR3 length: 15 amino acids. J gave up 7 bases and V 0 bases, and 0 bases lay outside the gene matches. Germline CDR1 is SGHNT and CDR2 is YENEEA. For the CDR3, the DNA is TGTGCCAGCAGCTTAGAGACTAGCGGGAGCGGGGAGCTGTTTTTT. Translating gives CASSLETSGSGELFF.

The gene calls are TRBV6-1 and TRBJ2-7, with a tentative D call TRBD2 (5 bases). This CDR3 is 13 amino acids long. Per the germline V gene, CDR1 is MNHNS and CDR2 is SASEGT. V was clipped by 1 base and J by 4 bases, with 8 bases between them. The CDR3 DNA is TGTGCCAGCAGTGAAGTACAGCGGTACGAGCAGTACTTC. It encodes CASSEVQRYEQYF.

The CDR3 protein is CASSQDGVAQETQYF. The CDR3 DNA is TGTGCCAGCAGCCAAGATGGAGTAGCGCAAGAGACCCAGTACTTC. The V gene is TRBV4-2, the J gene TRBJ2-5, with a tentative D call TRBD2 (5 bases). Germline lookup yields CDR1 LGHNA and CDR2 YNFKEQ. The CDR3 is 15 amino acids. Deletions cut 0 bases from V and 2 bases from J, with 10 bases between.

This clone was detected once. The chain links TRBV29-1 to TRBJ2-3; D is uncertain. CDR1 is SQVTM, CDR2 ANQGSEA, per germline. The V end lost 6 bases, the J end lost 4 bases, and 14 bases lay between the germline ends. This CDR3 region has 13 residues. CDR3 sequence (DNA): TGCAGCGTCGCCGGGCCGACTTCAGATACGCAGTATTTT. Its protein is CSVAGPTSDTQYF.